This T cell receptor beta chain was identified in a study of response to subunit inactivated influenza vaccine. Points from the study as a whole: Each seasonal influenza vaccination recruits few new T cells, the authors suggested.

The CDR3 runs 16 residues. Germline CDR1 and CDR2: DFQATT and SNEGSKA (reference sequence). Losses at the gene ends were 6 bases for V and 5 bases for J; bases not matched to a gene: 15. TCRdb re-called the RT-PCR reads with MiXCR, one entry per CDR3 protein. The table includes hundreds of thousands of distinct CDR3 sequences, about 15% detected once. This clonotype has only a few counts. The target antigen is unknown. The specimen comprised PBMCs from blood, sampled around 14 days before vaccination. The chain uses TRBV20-1 and TRBJ2-3, with TRBD2 matching over 9 bases. This clonotype was sampled from a man between 45 and 60 years old who received an inactivated influenza vaccine. The CDR3 DNA reads TGCAGTGCCCCCAGTCAGATAGCGGGAGCCAGAGATACGCAGTATTTT. This encodes CSAPSQIAGARDTQYF.